This TCR beta chain was sequenced during a study of blood T cell repertoires in COVID-19. Turning to the study itself: Samples taken during acute and convalescent COVID-19 were collected in the United States, Italy and Spain.

A single count supports this clone. Some clones are missing from TCRdb's copy, which holds only in-frame ones; the method was immunoSEQ multiplex PCR. This sample has 140,000 to 150,000 clones, with around nine tenths found just once. CDR1 and CDR2 from the germline V gene are LGHNA and YNFKEQ. The V gene lost 4 bases and the J gene lost 0 bases, with 7 bases spanning the gap. The CDR3 consists of 14 residues. The chain employs TRBV4-2 and TRBJ1-3, with a possible D match to TRBD1 (5 bases). Sequenced material: peripheral blood. The TCR comes from a human donor in a cohort sampled during active COVID-19. DNA of the CDR3: TGTGCCAGCAGCCTGGACAACTCTGGAAACACCATATATTTT. Protein: CASSLDNSGNTIYF.